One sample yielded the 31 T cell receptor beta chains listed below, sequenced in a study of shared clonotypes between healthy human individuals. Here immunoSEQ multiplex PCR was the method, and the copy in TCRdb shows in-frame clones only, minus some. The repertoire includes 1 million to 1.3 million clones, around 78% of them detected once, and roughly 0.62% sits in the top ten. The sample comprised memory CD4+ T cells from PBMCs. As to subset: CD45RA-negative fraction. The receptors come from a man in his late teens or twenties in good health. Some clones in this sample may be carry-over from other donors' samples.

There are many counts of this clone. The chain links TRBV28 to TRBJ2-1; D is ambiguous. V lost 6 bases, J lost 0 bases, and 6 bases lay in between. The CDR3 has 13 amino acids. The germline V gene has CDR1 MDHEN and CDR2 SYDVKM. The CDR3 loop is CASSYDSYNEQFF. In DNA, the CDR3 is TGTGCCAGCAGCTATGACTCCTACAATGAGCAGTTCTTC.

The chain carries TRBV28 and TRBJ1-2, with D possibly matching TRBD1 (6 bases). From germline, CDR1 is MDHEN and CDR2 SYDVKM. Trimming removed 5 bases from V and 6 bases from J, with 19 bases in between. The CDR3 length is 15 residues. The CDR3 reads CASSVTRGRGDGYTF. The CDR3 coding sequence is TGTGCCAGCAGTGTGACCAGGGGCAGGGGCGATGGCTACACCTTC.

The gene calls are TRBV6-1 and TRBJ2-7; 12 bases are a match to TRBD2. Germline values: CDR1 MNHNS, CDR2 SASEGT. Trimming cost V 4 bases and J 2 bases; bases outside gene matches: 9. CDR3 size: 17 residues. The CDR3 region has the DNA TGTGCCAGCAGTGGGAACTCTGGACTAGCGGGAACCTACGAGCAGTACTTC. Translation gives CASSGNSGLAGTYEQYF.

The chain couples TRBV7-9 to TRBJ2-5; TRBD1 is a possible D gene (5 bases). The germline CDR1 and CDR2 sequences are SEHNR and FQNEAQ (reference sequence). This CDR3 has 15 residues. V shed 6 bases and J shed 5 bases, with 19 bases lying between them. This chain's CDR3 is CASSYGRVLGETQYF. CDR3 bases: TGTGCCAGCAGTTACGGCAGGGTACTGGGGGAGACCCAGTACTTC.

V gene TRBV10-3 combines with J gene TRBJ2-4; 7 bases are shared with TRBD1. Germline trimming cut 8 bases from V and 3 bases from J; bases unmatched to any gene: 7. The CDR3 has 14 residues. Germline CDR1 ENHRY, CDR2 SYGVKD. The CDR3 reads CAIGTGADKNIQYF. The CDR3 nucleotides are TGTGCCATCGGAACAGGGGCCGACAAAAACATTCAGTACTTC.

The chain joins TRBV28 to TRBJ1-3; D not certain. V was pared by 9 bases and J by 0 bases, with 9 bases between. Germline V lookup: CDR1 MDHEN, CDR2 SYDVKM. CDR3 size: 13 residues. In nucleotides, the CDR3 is TGTGCCAGTGGGGATCCCTCTGGAAACACCATATATTTT. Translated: CASGDPSGNTIYF.

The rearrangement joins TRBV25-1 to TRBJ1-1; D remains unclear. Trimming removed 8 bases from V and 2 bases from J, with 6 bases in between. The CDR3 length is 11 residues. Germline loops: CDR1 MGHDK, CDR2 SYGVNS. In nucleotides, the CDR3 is TGTGCCAGCGGATTAAACACTGAAGCTTTCTTT. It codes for CASGLNTEAFF.

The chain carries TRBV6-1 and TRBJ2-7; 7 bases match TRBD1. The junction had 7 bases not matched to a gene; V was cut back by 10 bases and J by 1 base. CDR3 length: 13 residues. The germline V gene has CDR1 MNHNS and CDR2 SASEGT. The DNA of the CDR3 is TGTGCCACCACTCGACAGGGATCCTACGAGCAGTACTTC. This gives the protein CATTRQGSYEQYF.

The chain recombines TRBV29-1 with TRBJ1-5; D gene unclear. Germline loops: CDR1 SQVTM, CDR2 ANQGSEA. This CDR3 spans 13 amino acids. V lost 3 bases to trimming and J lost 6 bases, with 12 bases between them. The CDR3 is CSVDFGVGQPQHF. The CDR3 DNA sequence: TGCAGCGTTGACTTCGGGGTCGGTCAGCCCCAGCATTTT. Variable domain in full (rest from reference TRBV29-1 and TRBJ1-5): SAVISQKPSRDICQRGTSLTIQCQVDSQVTMMFWYRQQPGQSLTLIATANQGSEATYESGFVIDKFPISRPNLTFSTLTVSNMSPEDSSIYLCSVDFGVGQPQHFGDGTRLSIL.

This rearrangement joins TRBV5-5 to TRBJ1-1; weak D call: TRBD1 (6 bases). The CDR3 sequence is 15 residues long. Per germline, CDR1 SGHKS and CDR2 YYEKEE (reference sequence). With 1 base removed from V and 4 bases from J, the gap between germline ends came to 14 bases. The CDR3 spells CASSLWAGVSTEAFF. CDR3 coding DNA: TGTGCCAGCAGCTTGTGGGCAGGGGTAAGCACTGAAGCTTTCTTT.

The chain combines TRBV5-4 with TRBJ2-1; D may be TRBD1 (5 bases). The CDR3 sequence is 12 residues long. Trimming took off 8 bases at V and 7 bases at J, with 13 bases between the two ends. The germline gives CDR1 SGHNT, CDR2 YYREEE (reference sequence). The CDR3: CARGSGPNEQFF. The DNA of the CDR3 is TGTGCCAGGGGGTCAGGGCCTAATGAGCAGTTCTTC.

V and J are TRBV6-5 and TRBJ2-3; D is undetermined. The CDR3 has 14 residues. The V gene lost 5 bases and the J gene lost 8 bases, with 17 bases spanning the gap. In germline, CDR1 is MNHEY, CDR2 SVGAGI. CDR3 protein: CASSPTSAQVTQYF. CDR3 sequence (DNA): TGTGCCAGCAGTCCCACTTCCGCACAAGTTACGCAGTATTTT.

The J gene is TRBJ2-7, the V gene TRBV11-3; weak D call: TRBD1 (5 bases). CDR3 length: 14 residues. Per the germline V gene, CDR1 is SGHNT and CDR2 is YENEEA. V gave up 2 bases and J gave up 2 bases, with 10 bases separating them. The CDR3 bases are TGTGCCAGCAGCTTAAGGGGATCTACCTACGAGCAGTACTTC. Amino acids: CASSLRGSTYEQYF.

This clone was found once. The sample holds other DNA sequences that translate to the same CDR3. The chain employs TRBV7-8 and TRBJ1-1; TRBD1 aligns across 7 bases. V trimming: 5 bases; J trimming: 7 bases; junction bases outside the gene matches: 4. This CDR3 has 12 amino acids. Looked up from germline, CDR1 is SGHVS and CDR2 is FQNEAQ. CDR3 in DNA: TGTGCCAGCAGCCTCGGACAGGTTGAAGCTTTCTTT. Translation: CASSLGQVEAFF.

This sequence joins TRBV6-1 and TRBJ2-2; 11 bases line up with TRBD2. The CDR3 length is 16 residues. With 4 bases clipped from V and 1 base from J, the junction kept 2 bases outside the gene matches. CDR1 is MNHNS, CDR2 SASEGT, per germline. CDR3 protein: CASSVGLAGNTGELFF. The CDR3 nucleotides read TGTGCCAGCAGTGTTGGACTAGCGGGGAACACCGGGGAGCTGTTTTTT.

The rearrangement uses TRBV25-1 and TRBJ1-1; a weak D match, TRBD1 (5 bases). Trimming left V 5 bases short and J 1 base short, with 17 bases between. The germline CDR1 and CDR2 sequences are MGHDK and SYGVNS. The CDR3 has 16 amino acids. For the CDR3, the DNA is TGTGCCAGCAGTCAGGGCGCGGCAGAAACGAACACTGAAGCTTTCTTT. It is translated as CASSQGAAETNTEAFF.

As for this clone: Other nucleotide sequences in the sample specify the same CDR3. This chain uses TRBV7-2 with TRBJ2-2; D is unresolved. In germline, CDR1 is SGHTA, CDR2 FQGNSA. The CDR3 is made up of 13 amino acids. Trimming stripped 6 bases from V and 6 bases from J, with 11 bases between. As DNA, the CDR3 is TGTGCCAGCAGTCTGAGCCCCCCCGGGGAGCTGTTTTTT. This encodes CASSLSPPGELFF.

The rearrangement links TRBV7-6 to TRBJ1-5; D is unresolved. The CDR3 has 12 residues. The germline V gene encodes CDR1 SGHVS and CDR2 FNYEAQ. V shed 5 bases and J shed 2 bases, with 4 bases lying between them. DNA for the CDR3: TGTGCCAGCAGCCAGCGCAATCAGCCCCAGCATTTT. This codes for CASSQRNQPQHF.

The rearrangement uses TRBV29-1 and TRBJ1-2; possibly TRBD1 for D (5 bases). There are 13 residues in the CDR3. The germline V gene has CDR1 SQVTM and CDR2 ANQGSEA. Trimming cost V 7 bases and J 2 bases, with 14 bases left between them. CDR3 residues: CSARDQNNYGYTF. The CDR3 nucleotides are TGCAGCGCCCGGGACCAAAACAACTATGGCTACACCTTC.

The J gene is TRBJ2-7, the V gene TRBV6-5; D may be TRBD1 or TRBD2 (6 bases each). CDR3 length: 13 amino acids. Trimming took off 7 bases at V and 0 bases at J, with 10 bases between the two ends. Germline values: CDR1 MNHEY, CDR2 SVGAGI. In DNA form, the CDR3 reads TGTGCCAGCAAGGAGGGGGGCTCCTACGAGCAGTACTTC. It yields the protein CASKEGGSYEQYF.

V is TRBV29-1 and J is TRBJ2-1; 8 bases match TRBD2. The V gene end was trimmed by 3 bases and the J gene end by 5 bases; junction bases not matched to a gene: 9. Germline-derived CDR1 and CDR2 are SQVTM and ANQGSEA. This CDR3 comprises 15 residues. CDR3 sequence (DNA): TGCAGCGTTGATGTGGGACTAGGCTTCCACAATGAGCAGTTCTTC. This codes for CSVDVGLGFHNEQFF.

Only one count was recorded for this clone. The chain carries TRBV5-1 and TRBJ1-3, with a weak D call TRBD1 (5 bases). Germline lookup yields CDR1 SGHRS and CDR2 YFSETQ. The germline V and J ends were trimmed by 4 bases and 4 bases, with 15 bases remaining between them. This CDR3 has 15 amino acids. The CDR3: CASSGGGTEGNTIYF. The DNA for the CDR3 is TGCGCCAGCAGCGGAGGTGGGACGGAAGGAAACACCATATATTTT.

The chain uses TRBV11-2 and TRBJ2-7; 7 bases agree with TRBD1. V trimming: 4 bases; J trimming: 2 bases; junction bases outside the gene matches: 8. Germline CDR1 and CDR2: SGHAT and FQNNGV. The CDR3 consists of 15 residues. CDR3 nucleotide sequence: TGTGCCAGCAGCTCACTTAGACAGGGACCCTACGAGCAGTACTTC. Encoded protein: CASSSLRQGPYEQYF.

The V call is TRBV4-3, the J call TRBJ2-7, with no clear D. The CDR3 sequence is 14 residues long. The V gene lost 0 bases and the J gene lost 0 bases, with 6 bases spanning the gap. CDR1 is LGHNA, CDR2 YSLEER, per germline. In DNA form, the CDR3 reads TGCGCCAGCAGCCAAGAACCCAACTCCTACGAGCAGTACTTC. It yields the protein CASSQEPNSYEQYF.

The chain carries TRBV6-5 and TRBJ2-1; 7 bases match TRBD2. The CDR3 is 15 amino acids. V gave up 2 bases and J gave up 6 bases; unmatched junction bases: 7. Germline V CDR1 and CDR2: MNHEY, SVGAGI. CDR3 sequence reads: CASSYAGVGSNEQFF. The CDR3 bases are TGTGCCAGCAGTTACGCGGGAGTCGGGAGCAATGAGCAGTTCTTC.

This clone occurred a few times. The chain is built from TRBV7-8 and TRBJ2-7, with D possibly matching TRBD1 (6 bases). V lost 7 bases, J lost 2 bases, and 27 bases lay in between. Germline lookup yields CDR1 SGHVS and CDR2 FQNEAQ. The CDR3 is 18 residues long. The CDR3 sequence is CASTSARGLSFSTYEQYF. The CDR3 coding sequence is TGTGCCAGCACCTCGGCCAGGGGCCTCAGTTTTTCCACCTACGAGCAGTACTTC. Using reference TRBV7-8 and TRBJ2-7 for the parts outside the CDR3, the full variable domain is GAGVSQSPRYKVAKRGQDVALRCDPISGHVSLFWYQQALGQGPEFLTYFQNEAQLDKSGLPSDRFFAERPEGSVSTLKIQRTQQEDSAVYLCASTSARGLSFSTYEQYFGPGTRLTVT.

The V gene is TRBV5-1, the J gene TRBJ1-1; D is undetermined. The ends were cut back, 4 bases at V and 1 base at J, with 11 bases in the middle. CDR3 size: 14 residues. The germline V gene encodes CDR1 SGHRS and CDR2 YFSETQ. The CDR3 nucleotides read TGCGCCAGCAGCGCCCGACGTCCGAACACTGAAGCTTTCTTT. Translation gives CASSARRPNTEAFF.

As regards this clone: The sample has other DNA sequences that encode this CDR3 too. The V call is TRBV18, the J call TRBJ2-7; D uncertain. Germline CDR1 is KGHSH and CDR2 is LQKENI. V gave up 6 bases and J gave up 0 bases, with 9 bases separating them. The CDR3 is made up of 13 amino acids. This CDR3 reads CASSPTASYEQYF. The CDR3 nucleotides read TGTGCCAGCTCCCCCACCGCCTCCTACGAGCAGTACTTC.

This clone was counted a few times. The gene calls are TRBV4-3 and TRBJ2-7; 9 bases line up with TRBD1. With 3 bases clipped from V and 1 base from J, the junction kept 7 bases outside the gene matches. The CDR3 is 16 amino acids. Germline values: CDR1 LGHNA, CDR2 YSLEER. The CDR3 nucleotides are TGCGCCAGCAGCCATACTTGGGACAGGGATTCCTACGAGCAGTACTTC. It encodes CASSHTWDRDSYEQYF.

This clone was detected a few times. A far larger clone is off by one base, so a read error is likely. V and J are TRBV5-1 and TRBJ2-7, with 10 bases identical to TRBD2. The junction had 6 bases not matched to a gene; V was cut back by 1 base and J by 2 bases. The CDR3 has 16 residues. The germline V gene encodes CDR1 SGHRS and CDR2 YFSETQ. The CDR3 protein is CASSLSGLAVPYEQYF. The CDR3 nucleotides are TGCGCCAGCAGCTTGTCCGGACTAGCGGTTCCCTACGAGCAGTACTTC. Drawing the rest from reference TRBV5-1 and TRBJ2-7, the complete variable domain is KAGVTQTPRYLIKTRGQQVTLSCSPISGHRSVSWYQQTPGQGLQFLFEYFSETQRNKGNFPGRFSGRQFSNSRSEMNVSTLELGDSALYLCASSLSGLAVPYEQYFGPGTRLTVT.

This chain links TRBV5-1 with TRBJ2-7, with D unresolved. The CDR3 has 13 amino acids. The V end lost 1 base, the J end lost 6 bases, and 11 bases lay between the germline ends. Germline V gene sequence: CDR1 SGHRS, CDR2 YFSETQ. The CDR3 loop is CASSLNSWIEQYF. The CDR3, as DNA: TGCGCCAGCAGCTTGAACAGCTGGATCGAGCAGTACTTC.